This entry lists 21 T cell receptor beta chains sequenced from one sample in a study of high-grade serous ovarian cancer treatment subgroups. Tumor samples were taken before definitive surgery or chemotherapy. Using immunoSEQ multiplex PCR, the repertoire was profiled, and TCRdb retains in-frame clones only, with some absent. The sample includes more than 8,000 clones, 55% to 70% of them seen just once. Sequenced sample: tumor tissue. These receptor sequences come from a human donor with high-grade serous ovarian cancer.

In the case of this clone: One junction end disagrees with the germline gene, perhaps due to a read error. The chain recombines TRBV27 with TRBJ2-7; either TRBD1 or TRBD2 may supply D (6 bases each). The germline CDR1 and CDR2 sequences are MNHEY and SMNVEV (reference sequence). This CDR3 is 13 amino acids long. CDR3 in DNA: TGTGCCGGCAGTTTATTGGAGGGGGGCGAGCAGTACTTC. It is translated as CAGSLLEGGEQYF.

The chain links TRBV4-3 to TRBJ2-1; 10 nucleotides agree with TRBD2. The germline gives CDR1 LGHNA, CDR2 YSLEER. The CDR3 is made up of 16 amino acids. The V gene end was trimmed by 1 base and the J gene end by 10 bases; junction bases not matched to a gene: 10. CDR3: CASSQVYLAGADEQFF. The CDR3 region has the DNA TGCGCCAGCAGCCAAGTTTACCTAGCGGGAGCGGACGAGCAGTTCTTC.

This clone was recorded once. The CDR3 bases are TGTGCCTGGAAAGCGGGAGGGCCGGGTCATGAGCAGTTCTTC. As protein: CAWKAGGPGHEQFF. The chain recombines TRBV30 with TRBJ2-1; 10 bases map to TRBD2. Germline CDR1 is GTSNPN and CDR2 is SVGIG (reference sequence). Unmatched junction bases numbered 8, after V lost 4 bases and J lost 8 bases. The CDR3 length is 14 residues.

The chain uses TRBV4-3 and TRBJ2-1; 9 bases align to TRBD1. The CDR3 loop spans 12 amino acids. In germline, CDR1 is LGHNA, CDR2 YSLEER. After removal of 1 base from V and 13 bases from J, the junction contained 2 bases not matched to a gene. CDR3 residues: CASSQGQGGQFF. CDR3 DNA: TGCGCCAGCAGCCAAGGACAGGGGGGTCAGTTCTTC.

This chain joins TRBV7-2 and TRBJ2-2; D might be TRBD2 (5 bases). Trimming cost V 5 bases and J 2 bases, with 9 bases left between them. The CDR3 is 14 amino acids. From germline, CDR1 is SGHTA and CDR2 FQGNSA. CDR3 sequence reads: CASSKDFNTGELFF. The CDR3 bases are TGTGCCAGCAGCAAGGACTTCAACACCGGGGAGCTGTTTTTT.

The V gene is TRBV5-6, the J gene TRBJ1-2; D is ambiguous. CDR1 is SGHDT, CDR2 YYEEEE, per germline. CDR3 size: 11 residues. V was clipped by 3 bases and J by 13 bases, with 13 bases between them. DNA for the CDR3: TGTGCCAGCAGCTACGGGCCTCTGGGCACCTTC. Residues: CASSYGPLGTF.

This chain joins TRBV10-3 and TRBJ2-1, with D unclear. Looked up from germline, CDR1 is ENHRY and CDR2 is SYGVKD. Trimming removed 3 bases at V and 9 bases at J, with 9 bases between. The CDR3 runs 12 residues. CDR3 amino acids: CAISDGPPEQFF. The CDR3 bases are TGTGCCATCAGTGATGGGCCTCCTGAGCAGTTCTTC.

This sequence joins TRBV6-1 and TRBJ2-5; D unclear. V lost 11 bases, J lost 5 bases, and 9 bases lay in between. Looked up from germline, CDR1 is MNHNS and CDR2 is SASEGT. This CDR3 is 10 amino acids long. CDR3 DNA: TGTGCCTCCCTGGGGGAGACCCAGTACTTC. Its protein product is CASLGETQYF.

There are a few counts of this clone. The chain is built from TRBV25-1 and TRBJ2-5, with 7 positions matching TRBD2. The CDR3 is 17 amino acids. V was pared by 7 bases and J by 5 bases, with 19 bases of the junction left unmatched. Germline CDR1 MGHDK, CDR2 SYGVNS. CDR3 region: CASTPSRGGSYGETQYF. The CDR3 DNA sequence: TGTGCCAGCACCCCGAGTCGGGGCGGGAGTTACGGTGAGACCCAGTACTTC.

This clone was counted only a few times. The rearrangement joins TRBV4-2 to TRBJ2-7; D might be TRBD1 or TRBD2, each matching 5 bases. The CDR3 extends over 17 amino acids. V was clipped by 3 bases and J by 2 bases, with 20 bases between them. Germline lookup yields CDR1 LGHNA and CDR2 YNFKEQ. This CDR3 reads CASSHPLDGETAYEQYF. CDR3 nucleotide sequence: TGTGCCAGCAGCCATCCTCTAGACGGGGAGACAGCCTACGAGCAGTACTTC.

The chain employs TRBV29-1 and TRBJ2-1, with TRBD1 as a possible D gene (6 bases). V was trimmed by 5 bases and J by 5 bases, leaving 13 bases between them. From germline, CDR1 is SQVTM and CDR2 ANQGSEA. The CDR3 is 13 residues long. The DNA of the CDR3 is TGCAGCGTTTTGGAAGGGGGAAACAATGAGCAGTTCTTC. It translates to CSVLEGGNNEQFF.

Turning to this clone: Other DNA sequences in this specimen translate into the identical CDR3. The chain recombines TRBV30 with TRBJ2-7; tentative D call: TRBD1 (5 bases). V shed 0 bases and J shed 6 bases, with 9 bases lying between them. The germline gives CDR1 GTSNPN, CDR2 SVGIG (reference sequence). This CDR3 is built from 12 residues. The CDR3: CAWSVRGREQYF. The CDR3 nucleotides are TGTGCCTGGAGTGTTAGGGGCCGCGAGCAGTACTTC.

This chain joins TRBV5-1 and TRBJ2-3; D perhaps matches TRBD1 (5 bases). This CDR3 spans 15 amino acids. Germline V gives CDR1 SGHRS, CDR2 YFSETQ. V lost 6 bases and J 1 base, leaving 15 bases between the germline ends. The CDR3 is CASTTQGRGTDTQYF. The CDR3 region has the DNA TGCGCCAGCACCACCCAGGGTAGGGGCACAGATACGCAGTATTTT.

V usage is TRBV6-9 and J usage is TRBJ2-7, with 7 nucleotides matching TRBD1. CDR1 and CDR2 (germline): MNHGY, SVAAGI. Trimming at V came to 11 bases and at J to 6 bases, leaving 16 bases not matched to a gene. This CDR3 contains 14 residues. The CDR3 sequence: CAADRANRGAEQYF. In nucleotides, the CDR3 is TGTGCCGCAGACCGGGCCAACAGGGGCGCCGAGCAGTACTTC.

This sequence joins TRBV28 and TRBJ2-7; unclear D gene. This CDR3 is 13 amino acids long. CDR1 is MDHEN and CDR2 is SYDVKM in the germline V gene. V was trimmed by 2 bases and J by 7 bases, leaving 12 bases between them. The CDR3 is CASSLGRFREQYF. The CDR3 bases are TGTGCCAGCAGTTTAGGCCGTTTCCGGGAGCAGTACTTC. The complete variable domain, with remaining parts taken from reference TRBV28 and TRBJ2-7, reads DVKVTQSSRYLVKRTGEKVFLECVQDMDHENMFWYRQDPGLGLRLIYFSYDVKMKEKGDIPEGYSVSREKKERFSLILESASTNQTSMYLCASSLGRFREQYFGPGTRLTVT.

This clone was seen a few times. This chain links TRBV7-6 with TRBJ1-5; the D gene is possibly TRBD1 (6 bases). Per the germline V gene, CDR1 is SGHVS and CDR2 is FNYEAQ. Trimming stripped 1 base from V and 5 bases from J, with 15 bases between. This CDR3 contains 16 residues. In nucleotides, the CDR3 is TGTGCCAGCAGCTTAGGTCGGGGACAAAGTGATCAGCCCCAGCATTTT. The encoded protein is CASSLGRGQSDQPQHF.

This clone turned up a few times. The rearrangement joins TRBV2 to TRBJ2-5; D is perhaps TRBD2 (6 bases). The CDR3 loop spans 13 amino acids. Per germline, CDR1 SNHLY and CDR2 FYNNEI. V lost 9 bases and J 5 bases, leaving 16 bases between the germline ends. The CDR3 region is CARSASGYETQYF. DNA for the CDR3: TGTGCCAGGTCGGCCAGCGGGTATGAGACCCAGTACTTC.

This chain connects TRBV29-1 to TRBJ1-5, with no clear D. V lost 4 bases and J lost 4, with 11 bases in between. The CDR3 has 13 amino acids. Germline CDR1 reads SQVTM; CDR2 reads ANQGSEA. CDR3 coding DNA: TGCAGCGTTGGTTCTGGGATTAATCAGCCCCAGCATTTT. Amino acids: CSVGSGINQPQHF. Drawing the rest from reference TRBV29-1 and TRBJ1-5, the complete variable domain is SAVISQKPSRDICQRGTSLTIQCQVDSQVTMMFWYRQQPGQSLTLIATANQGSEATYESGFVIDKFPISRPNLTFSTLTVSNMSPEDSSIYLCSVGSGINQPQHFGDGTRLSIL.

A few counts support this clone. The DNA of the CDR3 is TGTGCCAGTTCCAGGGGGCAACACTATGGCTACACCTTC. Protein sequence: CASSRGQHYGYTF. The V and J genes are TRBV27 and TRBJ1-2, with 8 bases lining up with TRBD1. The trim removed 9 bases at V and 3 bases at J, leaving 6 bases unmatched. CDR1 is MNHEY, CDR2 SMNVEV, per germline (reference sequence). This CDR3 has 13 amino acids.

The chain is built from TRBV5-1 and TRBJ2-1; 8 bases are shared with TRBD2. There are 16 residues in the CDR3. With 0 bases clipped from V and 7 bases from J, the junction kept 9 bases outside the gene matches. The germline V gene encodes CDR1 SGHRS and CDR2 YFSETQ. This chain's CDR3 is CASSLEPGGGWNEQFF. The CDR3 coding sequence is TGCGCCAGCAGCTTGGAGCCGGGAGGGGGTTGGAATGAGCAGTTCTTC.

The chain combines TRBV14 with TRBJ2-1; D gene unclear. The CDR3 covers 16 residues. The V gene lost 3 bases and the J gene lost 5 bases, with 17 bases spanning the gap. From germline, CDR1 is SGHDN and CDR2 FVKESK. The CDR3 loop is CASSQTTRPLNNEQFF. The CDR3 DNA follows: TGTGCCAGCAGCCAGACGACCCGCCCCCTCAACAATGAGCAGTTCTTC.